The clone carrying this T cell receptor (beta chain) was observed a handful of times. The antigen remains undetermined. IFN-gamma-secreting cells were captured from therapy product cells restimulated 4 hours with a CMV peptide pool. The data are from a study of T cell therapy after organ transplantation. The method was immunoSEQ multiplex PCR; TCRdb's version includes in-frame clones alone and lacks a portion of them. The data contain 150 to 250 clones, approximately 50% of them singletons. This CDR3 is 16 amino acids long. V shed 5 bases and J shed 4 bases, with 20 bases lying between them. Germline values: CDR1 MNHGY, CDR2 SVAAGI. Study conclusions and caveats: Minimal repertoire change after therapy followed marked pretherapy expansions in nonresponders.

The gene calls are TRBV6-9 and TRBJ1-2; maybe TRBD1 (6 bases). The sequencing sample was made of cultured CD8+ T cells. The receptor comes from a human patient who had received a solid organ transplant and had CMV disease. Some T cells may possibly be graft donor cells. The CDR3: CASSEYTGTPTYGYTF. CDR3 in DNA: TGTGCCAGCAGTGAATATACCGGGACACCAACCTATGGCTACACCTTC.